The sequence of this T cell receptor (beta chain) was determined in a study of CD8+ T cells in alopecia areata (dated by TCRdb to the late 2010s). As for the study more broadly: The treated patients took part in an open-label pilot trial in which moderate-to-severe alopecia areata was treated with oral tofacitinib at 5 to 10 mg twice daily. immunoSEQ multiplex PCR using 35 Vbeta forward primers and 13 Jbeta reverse primers was used to amplify TCRbeta CDR3 regions. To study T cell clonal expansion in alopecia areata, the researchers applied high-throughput TCRbeta sequencing to both the C3H/HeJ mouse model and human patients. RNA was obtained with the PAXgene miRNA kit for fixed scalp, the miRNeasy kit for PBMCs, and the RNeasy kit for mouse skin. The SALT score, which quantifies the percentage of affected scalp surface area, was used to measure disease severity in treated patients. Clonality in the scalp was compared among normal scalp (n=4), patchy alopecia areata scalp (n=8), and alopecia totalis/universalis scalp (n=8). Scalp tissue and sorted CD4+ and CD8+ peripheral blood T cells from patchy and totalis/universalis alopecia areata patients and from healthy controls were covered by human TCRbeta sequencing. Tofacitinib was administered for 6 to 18 months, and 6 months of follow-up off drug were then conducted to assess delayed response and recurrence. Tofacitinib-treated patients had biopsies at baseline and at 4 and 24 weeks of treatment, with a later scalp biopsy in several patients. Results the study describes overall, beyond this receptor: Scalp clonality and the number of expanded CD8+ clones among the top 100 scalp clones were significantly decreased by tofacitinib. Higher clonality and more expanded CD8+ clones were observed in lesional scalp than in normal scalp, particularly in alopecia totalis/universalis, a finding suggestive of antigenic drive. Because the treated cohort was small and included a single nonresponder, larger studies are needed to assess links between baseline CD8+ expansion and response. Compared with mice, TCR sequences shared between patients were less clear, possibly partly because of HLA diversity across the patient population. During tofacitinib treatment, many expanded lesional clones stuck around in both scalp and blood, and this persistence may partly explain why relapse happens after treatment is stopped. Unlike mouse skin, which is dominated by gammadelta T cells, normal human skin has resident alphabeta T cells that are also sequenced, and this complicates analysis of the scalp TCR repertoire.

The germline V gene gives CDR1 as MDHEN and CDR2 as SYDVKM. The CDR3 goes from the cysteine to the phenylalanine over 15 residues. The CDR3 DNA has 45 bases and is translated from base 1. V loses 2 bases of germline sequence and J loses 0 bases, and the interval between the two ends is 10 bases. Comment on this clone: The antigen it recognizes is unknown. There are no base qualities to consult, and no much larger clone falls within one base.

To prepare the library, the immunoSEQ multiplex PCR assay was applied. For TCR sequencing, RNA was extracted from every sample and reverse transcribed into cDNA to serve as template. SuperScript III was used for first-strand cDNA synthesis, primed with a 2:1 mix of oligo-dT and random hexamers. A synthetic immune receptor repertoire was used to assess amplification bias, and residual bias was removed computationally. The authors' analysis ran thus. Raw reads were preprocessed to remove errors, and CDR3 was defined according to IMGT conventions as the region from the conserved cysteine to phenylalanine. Clonality was computed as 1 minus the Shannon entropy, with the entropy normalized by log2 of the number of productive unique TCRs. Scalp TCRbeta sequences were cross-referenced with sorted blood CD4 and CD8 repertoires so that the CD4 or CD8 identity of scalp clones could be inferred. Not all clones reach the TCRdb copy of this immuneACCESS table, which keeps in-frame sequences only. Checked studies attribute under half of the gap to unresolved V genes and leave the rest unexplained. That table furnishes V, J and clone size, whereas the DNA furnished D and trimming. Here the sample has 79,000 or so clones; 60% to 70% occur a single time. About 20% of the sample is held by the ten biggest clonotypes.

Interpreted using the paper, the time point label stands for: around 26 weeks on oral tofacitinib. In light of the paper, this sample's treatment or condition label describes: oral pan-JAK inhibitor, 5-10 mg twice daily. Peripheral blood and lesional scalp punch biopsies were obtained from patients with alopecia areata. PBMCs were separated by density centrifugation and stained for CD3, CD4 and CD8, after which CD4+ and CD8+ T cells were sorted on a FACSAria. The sequencing used CD8+ T cells sorted from blood, collected at week 24, from a patient treated with tofacitinib. The sequence came from a human donor with alopecia areata. The chain is assembled from TRBV28 and TRBJ1-1; the D gene cannot be named for sure. Here the CDR3 is given as CASSLGVRLNTEAFF. The bases are TGTGCCAGCAGTTTAGGAGTCCGTCTGAACACTGAAGCTTTCTTT.